Following are 26 T cell receptor beta chains from one sample sequenced in a study of OX40 agonist ivuxolimab in advanced cancers. Generated by immunoSEQ multiplex PCR, the TCRdb table keeps only in-frame clones and is missing some. The sample lists over 40,000 clones; 80% to 85% were seen once. Source: CD4+ or CD8+ T cells sorted from blood, taken in a trial of the OX40 agonist ivuxolimab. These receptors all stem from an adult with an advanced solid tumor such as melanoma, head and neck, liver or kidney cancer.

This clone was seen a handful of times. The CDR3 here is CASSQDRGWETQYF. The CDR3 DNA is TGCGCCAGCAGCCAAGACAGGGGGTGGGAGACCCAGTACTTC. The rearrangement joins TRBV4-1 to TRBJ2-5; 7 bases are a match to TRBD1. Germline loops: CDR1 MGHRA, CDR2 YSYEKL. J gave up 5 bases and V 0 bases, and 3 bases lay outside the gene matches. The CDR3 sequence is 14 residues long.

This chain joins TRBV5-6 and TRBJ1-1; possibly TRBD1 for D (6 bases). The V and J ends lost 3 bases and 0 bases respectively, with 18 bases between them. The CDR3 runs to 17 residues. Germline values: CDR1 SGHDT, CDR2 YYEEEE. This CDR3 reads CASSSTTTGAVNTEAFF. CDR3 bases: TGTGCCAGCAGCTCAACAACGACAGGCGCCGTGAACACTGAAGCTTTCTTT.

This chain uses TRBV6-5 with TRBJ1-6; D gene uncertain. V lost 0 bases, J lost 7 bases, and 7 bases lay in between. The CDR3 has 14 amino acids. Germline CDR1 reads MNHEY; CDR2 reads SVGAGI. The CDR3 here is CASSYSTRNSPLHF. CDR3 nucleotide sequence: TGTGCCAGCAGTTACTCCACCAGGAATTCACCCCTCCACTTT.

This sequence joins TRBV11-2 and TRBJ2-3; the match to TRBD2 covers 10 bases. Trimming at V came to 5 bases and at J to 3 bases, leaving 8 bases not matched to a gene. Germline-derived CDR1 and CDR2 are SGHAT and FQNNGV. The CDR3 spans 16 residues. CDR3 sequence reads: CASSTQRGGRTDTQYF. CDR3 nucleotides: TGTGCCAGCAGCACACAGCGGGGGGGCCGTACAGATACGCAGTATTTT.

The gene calls are TRBV11-3 and TRBJ1-2; perhaps TRBD1 as D (6 bases). The V gene's germline CDR1 is SGHNT and CDR2 YENEEA. The length of the CDR3 is 14 residues. V was pared by 0 bases and J by 7 bases, with 12 bases between. In DNA, the CDR3 is TGTGCCAGCAGCTTAGATTGGACAGCATTTGGCTACACCTTC. Translated: CASSLDWTAFGYTF.

The chain has TRBV11-2 and TRBJ2-2; 9 bases fit TRBD1. Germline values: CDR1 SGHAT, CDR2 FQNNGV. After removal of 6 bases from V and 4 bases from J, the junction contained 9 bases not matched to a gene. The CDR3 has 16 residues. CDR3 in amino acids: CASSQPPGQGTGELFF. CDR3 sequence (DNA): TGTGCCAGCAGTCAACCTCCGGGACAGGGCACCGGGGAGCTGTTTTTT. The whole variable domain, filled in from reference TRBV11-2 and TRBJ2-2, reads EAGVAQSPRYKIIEKRQSVAFWCNPISGHATLYWYQQILGQGPKLLIQFQNNGVVDDSQLPKDRFSAERLKGVDSTLKIQPAKLEDSAVYLCASSQPPGQGTGELFFGEGSRLTVL.

The chain employs TRBV19 and TRBJ1-2; 8 positions agree with TRBD1. The CDR3 covers 16 residues. Germline CDR1 is LNHDA and CDR2 is SQIVND (reference sequence). V shed 4 bases, J shed 4 bases, and the junction held 11 bases outside the gene matches. This CDR3 is CASSTRTTGVGYGYTF. Here the CDR3 DNA reads TGTGCCAGTAGTACCAGAACGACAGGGGTAGGCTATGGCTACACCTTC. Full variable domain (remainder filled in from reference TRBV19 and TRBJ1-2): DGGITQSPKYLFRKEGQNVTLSCEQNLNHDAMYWYRQDPGQGLRLIYYSQIVNDFQKGDIAEGYSVSREKKESFPLTVTSAQKNPTAFYLCASSTRTTGVGYGYTFGSGTRLTVV.

This chain links TRBV12-5 with TRBJ2-3; tentatively, D is TRBD1 (6 bases). V lost 6 bases to trimming and J lost 6 bases, with 10 bases between them. The CDR3 sequence is 12 residues long. The germline V gene encodes CDR1 LGHNT and CDR2 FRNRAP. This CDR3 is CASGIRGDTQYF. The CDR3 DNA follows: TGTGCTAGTGGAATAAGGGGGGATACGCAGTATTTT.

There are a few counts of this clone. V gene TRBV6-1 combines with J gene TRBJ1-6; no clear D gene. The V end lost 5 bases, the J end lost 7 bases, and 9 bases lay between the germline ends. Germline V gene data show CDR1 as MNHNS and CDR2 as SASEGT. The CDR3 is made up of 13 amino acids. CDR3 DNA sequence: TGTGCCAGCAGTTTAGGTCGCAATTCACCCCTCCACTTT. Its translation: CASSLGRNSPLHF.

There are a few counts of this clone. The chain recombines TRBV2 with TRBJ1-6, with D maybe TRBD1 (6 bases). V lost 6 bases and J 7 bases, leaving 16 bases between the germline ends. CDR1 is SNHLY and CDR2 is FYNNEI in the germline V gene. This CDR3 has 15 amino acids. The CDR3 DNA is TGTGCCAGCAGGGAAAACAGGGTTAACAATTCACCCCTCCACTTT. Its protein is CASRENRVNNSPLHF.

This clone was seen more than once but under ten times. The J gene is TRBJ1-6, the V gene TRBV18; TRBD1 aligns across 8 bases. Per germline, CDR1 KGHSH and CDR2 LQKENI. V trimming: 6 bases; J trimming: 5 bases; junction bases outside the gene matches: 6. This CDR3 spans 15 amino acids. The CDR3 spells CASSPGTGNNSPLHF. The CDR3, as DNA: TGTGCCAGCTCTCCCGGGACAGGCAATAATTCACCCCTCCACTTT.

The V and J genes are TRBV19 and TRBJ2-3; TRBD2 is a possible D gene (7 bases). This CDR3 region has 14 residues. Trimming took off 5 bases at V and 4 bases at J, with 13 bases between the two ends. In germline, CDR1 is LNHDA, CDR2 SQIVND (reference sequence). CDR3 DNA: TGTGCCAGTAGTGTTGGGGGGGCCGCAGATACGCAGTATTTT. Translated: CASSVGGAADTQYF.

In nucleotides, the CDR3 is TGTGCCAGCAGTGATAGCAATGAGCAGTTCTTC. This sequence encodes CASSDSNEQFF. The rearrangement links TRBV2 to TRBJ2-1, with D hard to call. The CDR3 extends over 11 amino acids. Trimming stripped 3 bases from V and 6 bases from J, with 3 bases between. Germline V gene sequence: CDR1 SNHLY, CDR2 FYNNEI.

This clone is categorized as medium-sized. The V gene is TRBV2, the J gene TRBJ2-1, with D perhaps matching TRBD2 (5 bases). This CDR3 has 11 amino acids. V was trimmed by 2 bases and J by 14 bases, leaving 10 bases between them. CDR1 is SNHLY, CDR2 FYNNEI, per germline. The CDR3 DNA is TGTGCCAGCAGTGAAACCTTGGAGGAGTTCTTC. It specifies CASSETLEEFF.

The chain has TRBV7-9 and TRBJ2-1; 7 nucleotides align to TRBD2. The V gene end was trimmed by 1 base and the J gene end by 9 bases; junction bases not matched to a gene: 6. Germline lookup yields CDR1 SEHNR and CDR2 FQNEAQ (reference sequence). The CDR3 sequence is 14 residues long. CDR3 protein: CASSLGLAELEQFF. CDR3 bases: TGTGCCAGCAGCTTAGGGCTAGCGGAACTTGAGCAGTTCTTC.

The chain's CDR3 is CASSLAGGRRETQYF. CDR3 bases: TGTGCCAGCAGTCTAGCGGGGGGGCGGAGAGAGACCCAGTACTTC. The chain is built from TRBV6-5 and TRBJ2-5; TRBD2 matches at 12 bases. V lost 5 bases and J lost 4; bases outside the gene matches: 5. Germline lookup yields CDR1 MNHEY and CDR2 SVGAGI. There are 15 residues in the CDR3.

The J gene is TRBJ2-7, the V gene TRBV28, with no clear D. V was shortened by 5 bases and J by 2 bases, with 1 base between the two germline ends. CDR3 length: 10 residues. Per germline, CDR1 MDHEN and CDR2 SYDVKM. In DNA form, the CDR3 reads TGTGCCAGCAGTGCCTACGAGCAGTACTTC. This encodes CASSAYEQYF.

J is TRBJ2-7 and V is TRBV27; TRBD1 might be the D (5 bases). The CDR3 extends over 13 amino acids. Germline V gene data show CDR1 as MNHEY and CDR2 as SMNVEV (reference sequence). Trimming stripped 2 bases from V and 2 bases from J, with 7 bases between. CDR3 residues: CASSLQGPYEQYF. The CDR3 DNA reads TGTGCCAGCAGTTTACAGGGTCCCTACGAGCAGTACTTC.

The V and J genes are TRBV19 and TRBJ2-7, with D perhaps TRBD2 (6 bases). The germline V gene has CDR1 LNHDA and CDR2 SQIVND (reference sequence). V lost 3 bases to trimming and J lost 1 base, with 10 bases between them. The length of the CDR3 is 14 residues. This CDR3 reads CASSISRESYEQYF. CDR3 in DNA: TGTGCCAGTAGTATCAGTCGGGAGTCCTACGAGCAGTACTTC.

The DNA for the CDR3 is TGCGCCAGCTCTCCTTGGGGCGGAGGGGGCAACGATTCACCCCTCCACTTT. It specifies CASSPWGGGGNDSPLHF. The chain recombines TRBV5-1 with TRBJ1-6; 7 positions agree with TRBD1. From germline, CDR1 is SGHRS and CDR2 YFSETQ. CDR3 length equals 17 residues. V dropped 7 bases and J dropped 8; count of bases not matched to a gene: 18.

The chain combines TRBV2 with TRBJ1-5; D is ambiguous. This CDR3 has 13 amino acids. The V end lost 7 bases, the J end lost 4 bases, and 11 bases lay between the germline ends. Germline V gene sequence: CDR1 SNHLY, CDR2 FYNNEI. DNA of the CDR3: TGTGCCAGCAAAGCCGAGGGAAATCAGCCCCAGCATTTT. Translating it yields CASKAEGNQPQHF.

The CDR3 protein is CASSRTVNTGELFF. For the CDR3, the DNA is TGTGCCAGTAGTAGGACAGTCAACACCGGGGAGCTGTTTTTT. This rearrangement joins TRBV19 to TRBJ2-2; a possible D gene is TRBD1 (6 bases). Trimming pared 4 bases from V and 2 bases from J, leaving 8 bases between. This CDR3 region has 14 residues. CDR1 is LNHDA, CDR2 SQIVND, per germline (reference sequence). Combining the CDR3 with reference TRBV19 and TRBJ2-2 gives the whole variable domain DGGITQSPKYLFRKEGQNVTLSCEQNLNHDAMYWYRQDPGQGLRLIYYSQIVNDFQKGDIAEGYSVSREKKESFPLTVTSAQKNPTAFYLCASSRTVNTGELFFGEGSRLTVL.

The genes are TRBV19 and TRBJ1-2, with 7 bases lining up with TRBD1. Losses at the gene ends were 8 bases for V and 0 bases for J; bases not matched to a gene: 6. Germline assignment: CDR1 LNHDA and CDR2 SQIVND (reference sequence). The CDR3 consists of 14 residues. The CDR3 sequence: CASQQGPANYGYTF. The CDR3 DNA reads TGTGCCAGTCAACAGGGGCCGGCTAACTATGGCTACACCTTC.

This chain joins TRBV7-8 and TRBJ2-7; D gene ambiguous. This CDR3 comprises 14 residues. Germline CDR1 reads SGHVS; CDR2 reads FQNEAQ. V was shortened by 5 bases and J by 4 bases, with 15 bases between the two germline ends. Here the CDR3 reads CASSTTLGKYEQYF. The CDR3 nucleotides read TGTGCCAGCAGCACCACTTTAGGGAAATACGAGCAGTACTTC.

This chain links TRBV11-3 with TRBJ1-2; D unresolved. This CDR3 has 16 amino acids. Germline V gene sequence: CDR1 SGHNT, CDR2 YENEEA. The V end was cut by 8 bases, the J end by 0 bases, with 19 bases between. The CDR3 sequence: CASPAPGRYSNYGYTF. CDR3 nucleotide sequence: TGTGCCAGCCCAGCCCCCGGACGGTATTCTAACTATGGCTACACCTTC.

The chain carries TRBV6-1 and TRBJ1-5; D remains ambiguous. The CDR3 is 11 residues long. Germline CDR1 and CDR2: MNHNS and SASEGT. The V and J ends lost 6 bases and 7 bases respectively, with 7 bases between them. The CDR3 DNA is TGTGCCAGCAGAGGAGGGCAGCCCCAGCATTTT. The encoded protein is CASRGGQPQHF.